Listed below are T cell receptor beta chains from one sample, sequenced in a study of TIL therapy for anti-PD-1-resistant metastatic lung cancer. Repertoires were generated with immunoSEQ multiplex PCR, while TCRdb's copy carries only in-frame clones and drops some. The repertoire holds tens of thousands of clones, with less than 75% as singletons. The material was blood, obtained at baseline. The receptors here all came from a person aged 30 to 80 with non-small cell lung cancer. Each CDR3 is given with its conserved first and last residue. The order of the fields is clone size, V gene, J gene, D gene, CDR3 DNA, CDR3 protein. A D gene is named only where the DNA matches it firmly. Where a row states a size, it is once, few, many or the class of an expanded clone; other rows omit it.

clone_size: NA; v_call: TRBV18; j_call: TRBJ1-2; d_call: TRBD1; cdr3_nt: TGTGCCAGCTCACAAACATCCGGGACAGTCTATGGCTACACCTTC; cdr3_aa: CASSQTSGTVYGYTF
clone_size: once; v_call: TRBV11-3; j_call: TRBJ2-2; d_call: NA; cdr3_nt: TGTGCCAGCAGCCCCAGTCTAGACGGGGAGCTGTTTTTT; cdr3_aa: CASSPSLDGELFF
clone_size: few; v_call: TRBV7-2; j_call: TRBJ1-3; d_call: NA; cdr3_nt: TGTGCCAGCAGCTCCACCTGGGACCACTCTGGAAACACCATATATTTT; cdr3_aa: CASSSTWDHSGNTIYF
clone_size: NA; v_call: TRBV7-9; j_call: TRBJ2-4; d_call: NA; cdr3_nt: TGTGCCAGCAGCTCGCAACGTTGGGGGGGCTCGTTTCAAAACATTCAGTACTTC; cdr3_aa: CASSSQRWGGSFQNIQYF
clone_size: few; v_call: TRBV2; j_call: TRBJ1-4; d_call: NA; cdr3_nt: TGTGCCAGCAGTGAAGGCGTCAGGGTCTACGAAAAACTGTTTTTT; cdr3_aa: CASSEGVRVYEKLFF
clone_size: NA; v_call: TRBV5-8; j_call: TRBJ2-7; d_call: NA; cdr3_nt: TGTGCCAGCTTGGGACTCCTGTTCACCTACGAGCAGTACTTC; cdr3_aa: CASLGLLFTYEQYF
clone_size: NA; v_call: TRBV7-9; j_call: TRBJ2-5; d_call: NA; cdr3_nt: TGTGCCAGCAGCACCGGGTTGAGGGAGACCCAGTACTTC; cdr3_aa: CASSTGLRETQYF
clone_size: NA; v_call: TRBV15; j_call: TRBJ2-1; d_call: NA; cdr3_nt: TGTGCCACCAACCAAAACCAGGGGCCTGAGCAGTTCTTC; cdr3_aa: CATNQNQGPEQFF
clone_size: NA; v_call: TRBV27; j_call: TRBJ1-1; d_call: NA; cdr3_nt: TGTGCCAGCAGTCAGAGTTCCCGAGGGACTGAAGCTTTCTTT; cdr3_aa: CASSQSSRGTEAFF
clone_size: NA; v_call: TRBV6-6; j_call: TRBJ1-5; d_call: NA; cdr3_nt: TGTGCCAGCAACGACCGGGGGAGCAATCAGCCCCAGCATTTT; cdr3_aa: CASNDRGSNQPQHF
clone_size: NA; v_call: TRBV28; j_call: TRBJ2-1; d_call: TRBD1; cdr3_nt: TGTGCCAGCAGTTTGGGGTTGGGACAGGGGATGTCCTACAATGAGCAGTTCTTC; cdr3_aa: CASSLGLGQGMSYNEQFF
clone_size: few; v_call: TRBV29-1; j_call: TRBJ2-2; d_call: NA; cdr3_nt: TGCAGCGTTGAACGGCTGCCCACCGGGGAGCTGTTTTTT; cdr3_aa: CSVERLPTGELFF
clone_size: NA; v_call: TRBV19; j_call: TRBJ2-7; d_call: TRBD2; cdr3_nt: TGTGCCAGTAGTATTATAGCGGGGACTCACTACGAGCAGTACTTC; cdr3_aa: CASSIIAGTHYEQYF
clone_size: NA; v_call: TRBV28; j_call: TRBJ2-7; d_call: NA; cdr3_nt: TGTGCCAGCAGAGGGGCGGGCGAGCAGTACTTC; cdr3_aa: CASRGAGEQYF
clone_size: NA; v_call: TRBV27; j_call: TRBJ2-2; d_call: TRBD2; cdr3_nt: TGTGCCAGCGGCCCGGGACTAGCTGGAACCGGGGAGCTGTTTTTT; cdr3_aa: CASGPGLAGTGELFF
clone_size: once; v_call: TRBV5-4; j_call: TRBJ2-1; d_call: NA; cdr3_nt: TGTGCCAGCAGCTTGGAAACGGGGCGAAGGAATAATGAGCAGTTCTTC; cdr3_aa: CASSLETGRRNNEQFF
clone_size: few; v_call: TRBV27; j_call: TRBJ1-2; d_call: NA; cdr3_nt: TGTGCCAGCGCAGGCCCGGGAGGGGGGGCGGGCTCCTATGGCTACACCTTC; cdr3_aa: CASAGPGGGAGSYGYTF
clone_size: NA; v_call: TRBV5-6; j_call: TRBJ2-5; d_call: NA; cdr3_nt: TGTGCCAGCAGCCGAGTCGGTCCCCAGGGGGGAGAGACCCAGTACTTC; cdr3_aa: CASSRVGPQGGETQYF
clone_size: NA; v_call: TRBV6-1; j_call: TRBJ2-7; d_call: NA; cdr3_nt: TGTGCCAGCAGTAAGGGGACCACTTACGAGCAGTACTTC; cdr3_aa: CASSKGTTYEQYF
clone_size: NA; v_call: TRBV19; j_call: TRBJ2-7; d_call: NA; cdr3_nt: TGTGCCAGTAGTATTTCCGTTCGCTCCTACGAGCAGTACTTC; cdr3_aa: CASSISVRSYEQYF
clone_size: NA; v_call: TRBV5-1; j_call: TRBJ2-3; d_call: NA; cdr3_nt: TGCGCCAGCGCCCTCTGGAGCGACAGCACAGATACGCAGTATTTT; cdr3_aa: CASALWSDSTDTQYF
clone_size: few; v_call: TRBV15; j_call: TRBJ2-2; d_call: TRBD1; cdr3_nt: TGTGCCACCAGCAGCCAGGGGGACACCGGGGAGCTGTTTTTT; cdr3_aa: CATSSQGDTGELFF
clone_size: NA; v_call: TRBV4-1; j_call: TRBJ2-7; d_call: NA; cdr3_nt: TGCGCCAGCAGCCAAGATGACGGAGACGAGCAGTACTTC; cdr3_aa: CASSQDDGDEQYF
clone_size: NA; v_call: TRBV5-4; j_call: TRBJ1-6; d_call: NA; cdr3_nt: TGTGCCAGTCAACGGGCCCCCTATAATTCACCCCTCCACTTT; cdr3_aa: CASQRAPYNSPLHF
clone_size: NA; v_call: TRBV11-2; j_call: TRBJ1-2; d_call: NA; cdr3_nt: TGTGCCAGCAGCAGACCGGGACTCTATGGCTACACCTTC; cdr3_aa: CASSRPGLYGYTF
clone_size: once; v_call: TRBV28; j_call: TRBJ1-2; d_call: NA; cdr3_nt: TGTGCCAGCAGTAGAGGTCCCCTACCCTATGGCTACACCTTC; cdr3_aa: CASSRGPLPYGYTF
clone_size: NA; v_call: TRBV7-2; j_call: TRBJ2-5; d_call: TRBD1; cdr3_nt: TGTGCCAGCAGCCCCCTCTTGCAGGGGGTAGAGACCCAGTACTTC; cdr3_aa: CASSPLLQGVETQYF
clone_size: NA; v_call: TRBV6-1; j_call: TRBJ2-3; d_call: NA; cdr3_nt: TGTGCCAGCAGTGTAAGGACCGGGACCCCAGATACGCAGTATTTT; cdr3_aa: CASSVRTGTPDTQYF